One and the same sample provided the 17 T cell receptor beta chains below, sequenced in a study of T cell responses to AZD1222 COVID-19 vaccine. The repertoire was sequenced with immunoSEQ multiplex PCR; TCRdb's copy has only in-frame clones and lacks some. The sample carries 130,000 or so clones, over 90% recorded once. Material: peripheral blood, obtained on day 0 of AZD1222 vaccination. Receptors originate from an adult in good health.

The chain uses TRBV15 and TRBJ2-3; 9 bases are a match to TRBD2. The ends lost 5 bases at V and 5 bases at J; junction bases unmatched: 11. Germline V gene data show CDR1 as LNHNV and CDR2 as YYDKDF (reference sequence). The CDR3 length is 16 residues. In DNA, the CDR3 is TGTGCCACCAGCTTAGGGGCTAGCGGGGTGGGAGATACGCAGTATTTT. This encodes CATSLGASGVGDTQYF.

This chain links TRBV7-9 with TRBJ1-2, with D possibly TRBD1 on 5 matching bases. V lost 5 bases, J lost 2 bases, and 24 bases lay in between. This CDR3 comprises 18 residues. Germline V gives CDR1 SEHNR, CDR2 FQNEAQ (reference sequence). The CDR3 sequence: CASSPSSGAEGRNYGYTF. The CDR3 bases are TGTGCCAGCAGCCCCTCCAGTGGGGCGGAGGGAAGGAACTATGGCTACACCTTC.

This chain joins TRBV5-4 and TRBJ1-2; the D is unclear. Germline loops: CDR1 SGHNT, CDR2 YYREEE (reference sequence). CDR3 length: 13 amino acids. Trimming pared 0 bases from V and 8 bases from J, leaving 11 bases between. The CDR3 bases are TGTGCCAGCAGCTTGGAATCGGGGATAGGCTACACCTTC. Protein: CASSLESGIGYTF.

The CDR3 DNA follows: TGTGCCAGCAGCATCCCACAGGGGGTCTATGGCTACACCTTC. Its protein is CASSIPQGVYGYTF. The chain is built from TRBV4-2 and TRBJ1-2; 8 bases map to TRBD1. V shed 5 bases and J 4 bases; nucleotides not matched to a gene: 6. Germline CDR1 and CDR2: LGHNA and YNFKEQ. This CDR3 has 14 amino acids.

The V gene is TRBV5-6, the J gene TRBJ1-2; weak D call: TRBD1 (5 bases). Looked up from germline, CDR1 is SGHDT and CDR2 is YYEEEE. The V end lost 2 bases, the J end lost 2 bases, and 10 bases lay between the germline ends. The CDR3 is made up of 14 amino acids. Here the CDR3 DNA reads TGTGCCAGCAGCTTTGGGACTGAGAACTATGGCTACACCTTC. Protein: CASSFGTENYGYTF.

The chain links TRBV4-1 to TRBJ2-5; 10 bases line up with TRBD1. The V segment lost 2 bases and the J segment 5 bases; nucleotides outside the gene matches: 8. Germline V lookup: CDR1 MGHRA, CDR2 YSYEKL. The CDR3 runs to 16 residues. The CDR3 here is CASSQTGQGLGETQYF. CDR3 sequence (DNA): TGCGCCAGCAGCCAAACGGGACAGGGGTTGGGGGAGACCCAGTACTTC.

The CDR3 nucleotides are TGTGCCAGTAGCCTCGGATTGAGGGCACCCCAGCATTTT. Amino acid sequence: CASSLGLRAPQHF. This chain links TRBV19 with TRBJ1-5; D remains ambiguous. CDR1 LNHDA and CDR2 SQIVND come from the germline V gene (reference sequence). V lost 6 bases and J 10 bases, leaving 16 bases between the germline ends. This CDR3 has 13 residues.

This sequence joins TRBV7-9 and TRBJ1-4; 7 nucleotides align to TRBD1. Germline CDR1 is SEHNR and CDR2 is FQNEAQ (reference sequence). V lost 6 bases and J lost 0; bases outside the gene matches: 7. CDR3 length: 16 residues. CDR3 in DNA: TGTGCCAGCAGTAGGGGACAGATTGCAACTAATGAAAAACTGTTTTTT. Amino acid sequence: CASSRGQIATNEKLFF.

The chain has TRBV5-1 and TRBJ1-3; perhaps TRBD1 as D (6 bases). This CDR3 is 16 amino acids long. CDR1 SGHRS and CDR2 YFSETQ come from the germline V gene. V was shortened by 4 bases and J by 0 bases, with 14 bases between the two germline ends. CDR3 in amino acids: CASSIDRPNSGNTIYF. The CDR3 nucleotides are TGCGCCAGCAGCATCGACAGGCCGAACTCTGGAAACACCATATATTTT.

This chain joins TRBV5-6 and TRBJ1-2; no clear D. The CDR3 is 13 amino acids. Germline V gives CDR1 SGHDT, CDR2 YYEEEE. V was clipped by 1 base and J by 3 bases, with 7 bases between them. The CDR3 DNA reads TGTGCCAGCAGCTTGCGGGGTTACTATGGCTACACCTTC. Translating gives CASSLRGYYGYTF.

The chain is built from TRBV5-1 and TRBJ2-2; D perhaps matches TRBD1 (6 bases). Germline V gene sequence: CDR1 SGHRS, CDR2 YFSETQ. The germline V and J ends were trimmed by 4 bases and 4 bases, with 17 bases remaining between them. The CDR3 loop spans 16 amino acids. The CDR3 reads CASSEQGIVGTGELFF. CDR3 coding DNA: TGCGCCAGCAGCGAACAGGGCATCGTGGGCACCGGGGAGCTGTTTTTT. Based on the CDR3 plus reference TRBV5-1 and TRBJ2-2, the full variable domain is KAGVTQTPRYLIKTRGQQVTLSCSPISGHRSVSWYQQTPGQGLQFLFEYFSETQRNKGNFPGRFSGRQFSNSRSEMNVSTLELGDSALYLCASSEQGIVGTGELFFGEGSRLTVL.

This chain joins TRBV18 and TRBJ2-2, with 8 bases aligning to TRBD2. J gave up 4 bases and V 3 bases, and 4 bases lay outside the gene matches. This CDR3 is 15 amino acids long. Germline V gene data show CDR1 as KGHSH and CDR2 as LQKENI. DNA of the CDR3: TGTGCCAGCTCACCTGCACTAGCGGTCACCGGGGAGCTGTTTTTT. It specifies CASSPALAVTGELFF.

The gene calls are TRBV7-2 and TRBJ2-7; maybe TRBD1 (8 bases). With 4 bases removed from V and 1 base from J, the gap between germline ends came to 11 bases. The CDR3 spans 14 residues. CDR1 is SGHTA, CDR2 FQGNSA, per germline. CDR3 region: CASSYRGGSYEQYF. The CDR3 DNA follows: TGTGCCAGCAGCTACAGGGGGGGATCCTACGAGCAGTACTTC.

The J gene is TRBJ1-2, the V gene TRBV27, with D perhaps TRBD1 (5 bases). Trimming took off 7 bases at V and 4 bases at J, with 16 bases between the two ends. There are 14 residues in the CDR3. CDR1 and CDR2 (germline): MNHEY, SMNVEV (reference sequence). DNA for the CDR3: TGTGCCAGCAAGGGAGGCGGGGCTCTCTATGGCTACACCTTC. This encodes CASKGGGALYGYTF.

This chain connects TRBV4-2 to TRBJ2-7; 9 nucleotides align to TRBD2. Germline assignment: CDR1 LGHNA and CDR2 YNFKEQ. The CDR3 is 15 amino acids. V shed 1 base, J shed 3 bases, and the junction held 4 bases outside the gene matches. In DNA form, the CDR3 reads TGTGCCAGCAGCCAAGGACTAGCGGTGGACTACGAGCAGTACTTC. It specifies CASSQGLAVDYEQYF.

This clone was counted a few times. The chain combines TRBV3-1 (or the pseudogene TRBV3-2) with TRBJ2-2, with unresolved D. V was trimmed by 4 bases and J by 5 bases, leaving 11 bases between them. The germline V gene has CDR1 LGHDT and CDR2 YNNKEL (reference sequence). The CDR3 covers 14 residues. The CDR3 reads CASSPSTGTGELFF. The CDR3 region has the DNA TGTGCCAGCAGCCCAAGCACCGGGACCGGGGAGCTGTTTTTT.

The chain recombines TRBV6-2 or TRBV6-3 with TRBJ2-3; 7 positions match TRBD1. The V segment lost 0 bases and the J segment 2 bases; nucleotides outside the gene matches: 5. Germline CDR1 MNHEY, CDR2 SVGEGT. The length of the CDR3 is 16 residues. This CDR3 is CASSYSTTGSTDTQYF. Written as DNA, the CDR3 is TGTGCCAGCAGTTACTCTACGACAGGGTCCACAGATACGCAGTATTTT.